These 16 T cell receptor beta chains share one sample of origin, sequenced in a study of blood T cells in healthy people across ages. Next came a second PCR, run for roughly 6 to 11 cycles, which used a sample-barcoded 5' primer along with a J-beta primer mix. TCRdb reprocessed the 5' RACE reads via MiXCR and lists one record per CDR3 protein. Altogether under 2,000,000 distinct CDR3 sequences are present, about 50% being singletons, with the ten largest covering around 2.1%. Sequencing was carried out using blood. These receptors were obtained from a middle-aged woman in good health.

The chain carries TRBV11-2 and TRBJ2-2, with 8 positions matching TRBD1. Germline CDR1 SGHAT, CDR2 FQNNGV. The CDR3 is 14 amino acids. The V and J ends lost 6 bases and 7 bases, in that order; junction bases with no gene match: 7. CDR3 sequence (DNA): TGTGCCAGCAGGGCAGGGGGCCGGTTCGGGGAGCTGTTTTTT. It specifies CASRAGGRFGELFF.

The gene calls are TRBV28 and TRBJ2-4; possible D gene TRBD2, 6 bases. Germline V gene sequence: CDR1 MDHEN, CDR2 SYDVKM. The CDR3 contains 15 residues. V lost 6 bases to trimming and J lost 3 bases, with 15 bases between them. For the CDR3, the DNA is TGTGCCAGCAGCCTTGGAGGGCGGGTCAAAAACATTCAGTACTTC. The encoded protein is CASSLGGRVKNIQYF.

This clonotype was picked up a small number of times. V is TRBV7-2 and J is TRBJ2-3, with TRBD1 identical over 10 bases. Unmatched junction bases numbered 14, after V lost 5 bases and J lost 0 bases. Germline lookup yields CDR1 SGHTA and CDR2 FQGNSA. The CDR3 contains 19 residues. CDR3 region: CASSRTGTGVARSTDTQYF. Here the CDR3 DNA reads TGTGCCAGCAGCCGCACCGGGACAGGGGTCGCGAGGAGCACAGATACGCAGTATTTT. Supplemented by reference TRBV7-2 and TRBJ2-3, the full variable domain reads GAGVSQSPSNKVTEKGKDVELRCDPISGHTALYWYRQSLGQGLEFLIYFQGNSAPDKSGLPSDRFSAERTGGSVSTLTIQRTQQEDSAVYLCASSRTGTGVARSTDTQYFGPGTRLTVL.

This clonotype has a handful of counts. This chain connects TRBV12-3 or TRBV12-4 to TRBJ2-4, with D hard to call. This CDR3 spans 13 amino acids. The V gene lost 9 bases and the J gene lost 0 bases, with 9 bases spanning the gap. The CDR3 reads CASGTLAKNIQYF. The CDR3 bases are TGTGCCAGTGGCACCTTAGCCAAAAACATTCAGTACTTC.

The CDR3 sequence: CASSYIRGGSTPNEQFF. In nucleotides, the CDR3 is TGTGCCAGCAGTTACATCAGGGGGGGCTCGACCCCCAATGAGCAGTTCTTC. This chain uses TRBV6-2 or TRBV6-3 with TRBJ2-1; D may correspond to TRBD1 or TRBD2 (7 bases each). V shed 2 bases and J shed 6 bases, with 20 bases lying between them. The CDR3 length is 17 residues. CDR1 and CDR2 from the germline V gene are MNHEY and SVGEGT.

This chain's CDR3 is CASSQEAGGRADTQYF. CDR3 bases: TGTGCCAGCAGCCAAGAAGCCGGGGGGAGAGCAGATACGCAGTATTTT. This chain links TRBV3-1 with TRBJ2-3, with 7 bases matching TRBD2. Germline V gene sequence: CDR1 LGHDT, CDR2 YNNKEL (reference sequence). With 0 bases clipped from V and 4 bases from J, the junction kept 7 bases outside the gene matches. This CDR3 contains 16 residues.

This chain uses TRBV6-1 with TRBJ2-4; 8 positions match TRBD2. After removal of 4 bases from V and 2 bases from J, the junction contained 13 bases not matched to a gene. Germline CDR1 MNHNS, CDR2 SASEGT. The length of the CDR3 is 18 residues. The CDR3 region is CASSAYHRGGVSKNIQYF. The CDR3 DNA is TGTGCCAGCAGTGCATATCATCGGGGGGGCGTTTCCAAAAACATTCAGTACTTC.

This clonotype was detected many times. J is TRBJ2-1 and V is TRBV5-1; 10 bases match TRBD2. The V gene end was trimmed by 1 base and the J gene end by 8 bases; junction bases not matched to a gene: 9. Germline V lookup: CDR1 SGHRS, CDR2 YFSETQ. The CDR3 is made up of 16 amino acids. The chain's CDR3 is CASSLTSGTVAHEQFF. CDR3 DNA: TGCGCCAGCAGCTTGACTAGCGGGACGGTGGCGCATGAGCAGTTCTTC.

The gene calls are TRBV29-1 and TRBJ2-5, with D unresolved. Germline CDR1 is SQVTM and CDR2 is ANQGSEA. The CDR3 covers 13 residues. V lost 2 bases and J lost 1, with 8 bases in between. The DNA for the CDR3 is TGCAGCGTTGAACGGAGCGCCCAAGAGACCCAGTACTTC. Translation gives CSVERSAQETQYF.

The chain carries TRBV6-5 and TRBJ2-3; D might be TRBD1 (5 bases). Looked up from germline, CDR1 is MNHEY and CDR2 is SVGAGI. The CDR3 contains 18 residues. V was pared by 3 bases and J by 3 bases, with 22 bases between. The CDR3 DNA reads TGTGCCAGCAGTTATGCGGTGGACAACTCGTGGGGTACAGATACGCAGTATTTT. Its protein product is CASSYAVDNSWGTDTQYF.

The rearrangement links TRBV7-6 to TRBJ2-7; weak D call: TRBD2 (7 bases). There are 17 residues in the CDR3. V was pared by 5 bases and J by 1 base, with 21 bases between. Germline V lookup: CDR1 SGHVS, CDR2 FNYEAQ. CDR3 in DNA: TGTGCCAGCAGCCGCCGGGTGGGGCGGGGGCCTTCCTACGAGCAGTACTTC. It yields the protein CASSRRVGRGPSYEQYF.

The CDR3 bases are TGCAGTGCTACGGGGGTGGTAGATACGCAGTATTTT. Translated, it gives CSATGVVDTQYF. This rearrangement joins TRBV20-1 to TRBJ2-3, with a tentative D call TRBD2 (6 bases). The germline V gene encodes CDR1 DFQATT and CDR2 SNEGSKA (reference sequence). The germline V and J ends were trimmed by 4 bases and 5 bases, with 10 bases remaining between them. The CDR3 length is 12 residues.

J is TRBJ2-1 and V is TRBV24-1; D remains unclear. The CDR3 has 14 residues. Per the germline V gene, CDR1 is KGHDR and CDR2 is SFDVKD. With 5 bases removed from V and 4 bases from J, the gap between germline ends came to 11 bases. CDR3 nucleotide sequence: TGTGCCACCAGTGCCGTGGGCACTTACAATGAGCAGTTCTTC. This gives the protein CATSAVGTYNEQFF.

This clonotype has just a few counts. This rearrangement joins TRBV28 to TRBJ2-1, with 7 nucleotides matching TRBD1. This CDR3 spans 12 amino acids. Losses at the gene ends were 11 bases for V and 4 bases for J; bases not matched to a gene: 5. Germline CDR1 is MDHEN and CDR2 is SYDVKM. The CDR3 loop is CASGTAYNEQFF. For the CDR3, the DNA is TGTGCCTCCGGGACAGCTTACAATGAGCAGTTCTTC.

This rearrangement joins TRBV7-9 to TRBJ2-3, with 9 bases identical to TRBD2. Germline lookup yields CDR1 SEHNR and CDR2 FQNEAQ (reference sequence). Trimming took 0 bases from V and 2 from J; bases not matched to a gene: 9. This CDR3 has 18 amino acids. CDR3 DNA sequence: TGTGCCAGCAGCTTAGCCCACCTCAGCGGGGGGCCCACAGATACGCAGTATTTT. It encodes CASSLAHLSGGPTDTQYF.

This clonotype was counted between two and nine times. J is TRBJ2-3 and V is TRBV9; no clear D gene. Germline CDR1 SGDLS, CDR2 YYNGEE. This CDR3 region has 16 residues. V was trimmed by 0 bases and J by 0 bases, leaving 11 bases between them. For the CDR3, the DNA is TGTGCCAGCAGCGTAGATTCCGCTATTAGCACAGATACGCAGTATTTT. As protein: CASSVDSAISTDTQYF.